This T cell receptor beta chain was sequenced for a study of cytomegalovirus exposure and HLA in healthy donors. Between the trimmed V and J ends, which lost 0 bases and 5 bases, there was a span of 11 bases. The CDR3 contains 14 residues. The germline V gene has CDR1 MNHEY and CDR2 SVGAGI. To note about this clone: Its antigen is not known.

The PCR was carried out with 60 Vbeta primers and 13 Jbeta primers. The table came from immunoSEQ multiplex PCR; TCRdb's copy has only in-frame clones and leaves some out. The repertoire table contains fewer than 100,000 clones. Study-level results: The study flagged about 150 TCR beta chains as cytomegalovirus-associated. Some highly shared sequence variants likely arose as a pipeline artifact. A previous analysis found most TCR beta V segments productive roughly 87% or roughly 30% of the time. As was reported, the classifier diagnosed cytomegalovirus status with high specificity and sensitivity.

The chain links TRBV6-5 to TRBJ2-7; D remains unclear. The receptor was derived from a man aged 50 to 59 in good health and CMV-seronegative. The sample was PBMCs. The CDR3 reads CASSYSFLPDEQYF. The CDR3 coding sequence is TGTGCCAGCAGTTACTCGTTTCTCCCTGACGAGCAGTACTTC.